This entry concerns a single T cell receptor (beta chain). Other DNA sequences in the sample encode the same CDR3. This entry is derived from a study of blood T cell repertoires in COVID-19. The CDR3 is 14 residues long. The trim removed 6 bases at V and 0 bases at J, leaving 2 bases unmatched. From germline, CDR1 is SEHNR and CDR2 FQNEAQ (reference sequence). Using immunoSEQ multiplex PCR, the repertoire was profiled, and TCRdb retains in-frame clones only, with some absent. The repertoire holds around 300,000 clones, with around 86% as singletons. The receptor was derived from a woman aged 35 to 49 who had recovered from COVID-19. Input material: PBMCs or T cells enriched from blood (not recorded which). The V call is TRBV7-9, the J call TRBJ1-3; 7 nucleotides agree with TRBD1. The CDR3 loop reads CASRRDSSGNTIYF. The CDR3 DNA follows: TGTGCCAGCAGGCGGGACAGCTCTGGAAACACCATATATTTT.